This T cell receptor (beta chain) was captured in a study of cytotoxic CD8 clonotypes in ibrutinib-treated CLL. The study, taken as a whole, reports: Clonality rose at ibrutinib response, held steady in sustained remission, and fell toward baseline at progression. Treatment saw public clonotypes, which were uncommon, either contract or stay stable.

A 1 in 200,000 to 1 in 1 million T cell depth was the sequencing target. Clones were sequenced by immunoSEQ multiplex PCR, and TCRdb holds only the in-frame ones, with some missing. This sample yields 110,000 or so clones, of which about 58% are seen a single time; 35% to 40% belongs to the top ten. This clone showed up just a few times. Its antigen is undetermined. This CDR3 is 15 amino acids long. CDR1 is SGDLS, CDR2 YYNGEE, per germline. V trimming: 0 bases; J trimming: 2 bases; junction bases outside the gene matches: 2. The TCR was taken from a human donor with chronic lymphocytic leukemia. The material was PBMCs, obtained after 24 months of ibrutinib treatment. The rearrangement uses TRBV9 and TRBJ2-1; 7 nucleotides line up with TRBD1. CDR3 region: CASSVGQGAYNEQFF. The CDR3 DNA sequence: TGTGCCAGCAGCGTAGGCCAGGGGGCCTACAATGAGCAGTTCTTC.